Shown below are 16 T cell receptor beta chains from a single sample sequenced in a study of identical twins listed by TCRdb under 2016. The method was 5' RACE. TCRdb lists the instrument as Illumina HiSeq 2000. TCRdb redid the processing of the public reads, applying fastp at Q25 and MiXCR, and retained in-frame beta chains. Each CDR3 protein appears once, grouped with its most common genes and DNA. In all, the sample holds around 1.7 million distinct CDR3 sequences, and about 31% of those were seen once. The top ten hold about 0.27% of the sample. What was sequenced was cord blood. The receptors were sampled from a newborn girl in good health.

This clonotype was detected only a few times. The V call is TRBV7-2, the J call TRBJ2-3; TRBD2 aligns across 10 bases. The CDR3 sequence is 16 residues long. Per the germline V gene, CDR1 is SGHTA and CDR2 is FQGNSA. The ends lost 5 bases at V and 2 bases at J; junction bases unmatched: 7. CDR3 coding DNA: TGTGCCAGCAGCATAAGAGCGGGGGGGCTCACAGATACGCAGTATTTT. This encodes CASSIRAGGLTDTQYF.

V usage is TRBV15 and J usage is TRBJ2-3; D is possibly TRBD2 (6 bases). Trimming removed 3 bases at V and 2 bases at J, with 12 bases between. Germline lookup yields CDR1 LNHNV and CDR2 YYDKDF (reference sequence). The CDR3 extends over 15 amino acids. DNA for the CDR3: TGTGCCACCAGCAGTAGGGGACTTCCCACAGATACGCAGTATTTT. This translates into CATSSRGLPTDTQYF.

This clonotype has just a few counts. The chain recombines TRBV10-3 with TRBJ2-7; 10 nucleotides agree with TRBD1. The CDR3 totals 17 residues. Germline-derived CDR1 and CDR2 are ENHRY and SYGVKD. Trimming cost V 2 bases and J 2 bases; bases outside gene matches: 9. The CDR3 region has the DNA TGTGCCATCAGTGAGATCCCCCGGGACAGGGGACCCTACGAGCAGTACTTC. Protein: CAISEIPRDRGPYEQYF.

This clonotype was detected a few times. This chain joins TRBV5-1 and TRBJ2-5; 12 nucleotides agree with TRBD1. Germline CDR1 and CDR2: SGHRS and YFSETQ. The length of the CDR3 is 15 residues. The trim removed 5 bases at V and 5 bases at J, leaving 7 bases unmatched. CDR3 in amino acids: CASSTGTGGAETQYF. CDR3 coding DNA: TGCGCCAGCAGTACCGGGACAGGGGGCGCGGAGACCCAGTACTTC.

The chain couples TRBV20-1 to TRBJ2-5; 8 bases fit TRBD1. In germline, CDR1 is DFQATT, CDR2 SNEGSKA (reference sequence). The CDR3 consists of 14 residues. V shed 5 bases and J 5 bases; nucleotides not matched to a gene: 10. In DNA form, the CDR3 reads TGCAGTGCTCCCACGAACAGGGGGAGGGAGACCCAGTACTTC. This gives the protein CSAPTNRGRETQYF.

This chain links TRBV10-3 with TRBJ1-5; tentatively, D is TRBD1 (5 bases). V was pared by 2 bases and J by 6 bases, with 14 bases between. CDR3 length: 15 residues. Germline V CDR1 and CDR2: ENHRY, SYGVKD. The CDR3 here is CAISEVGRVGQPQHF. Written as DNA, the CDR3 is TGTGCCATCAGTGAGGTGGGCAGGGTAGGTCAGCCCCAGCATTTT.

CDR3 sequence: CASSLYPGRAYEQYF. The CDR3 DNA is TGTGCCAGCAGTTTATATCCAGGGAGAGCCTACGAGCAGTACTTC. V is TRBV27 and J is TRBJ2-5; D is possibly TRBD1 or TRBD2 (5 bases each). The closer fit of TRBJ2-7 to the DNA end suggests the J call may be wrong. The CDR3 totals 15 residues. Germline CDR1 MNHEY, CDR2 SMNVEV (reference sequence).

V is TRBV4-1 and J is TRBJ2-1; possible D gene TRBD2, 6 bases. Trimming took off 0 bases at V and 3 bases at J, with 15 bases between the two ends. CDR3 length equals 17 residues. Per the germline V gene, CDR1 is MGHRA and CDR2 is YSYEKL. CDR3 residues: CASSQDHGGGGYNEQFF. The CDR3 bases are TGCGCCAGCAGCCAAGATCACGGGGGAGGAGGCTACAATGAGCAGTTCTTC.

This clonotype was found many times. This rearrangement joins TRBV4-1 to TRBJ2-3; no clear D. Trimming removed 0 bases from V and 7 bases from J, with 5 bases in between. The germline V gene has CDR1 MGHRA and CDR2 YSYEKL. This CDR3 spans 12 amino acids. The CDR3 DNA is TGCGCCAGCAGCCAAGATAGATATACGCAGTATTTT. It codes for CASSQDRYTQYF.

The V and J genes are TRBV5-1 and TRBJ2-5; TRBD2 might be the D (5 bases). The DNA end favors TRBJ2-7, so the J call may be wrong. CDR1 and CDR2 from the germline V gene are SGHRS and YFSETQ. There are 14 residues in the CDR3. The DNA of the CDR3 is TGCGCCAGCAGCTTGGGGGGAGTATTAAGCGAGCAGTACTTC. It encodes CASSLGGVLSEQYF.

The V gene is TRBV20-1, the J gene TRBJ2-7, with 9 nucleotides matching TRBD1. The DNA matches TRBJ2-5 better at its end, which makes the J call doubtful. The CDR3 has 16 residues. CDR1 and CDR2 from the germline V gene are DFQATT and SNEGSKA (reference sequence). The CDR3 DNA sequence: TGCAGTGCTAGAGATTTAACCGGGACAGGGAGAGAGACCCAGTACTTC. Translated: CSARDLTGTGRETQYF.

This clonotype has just a few counts. The chain has TRBV12-5 and TRBJ2-3; maybe TRBD2 (5 bases). V lost 1 base to trimming and J lost 0 bases, with 14 bases between them. Germline V gene lookup returns CDR1 LGHNT and CDR2 FRNRAP. The CDR3 is 17 amino acids. CDR3 amino acids: CASGLGLSGASTDTQYF. The CDR3 coding sequence is TGTGCTAGTGGTTTGGGATTAAGCGGAGCGAGCACAGATACGCAGTATTTT.

The V gene is TRBV27, the J gene TRBJ2-7; a weak D match, TRBD2 (5 bases). In germline, CDR1 is MNHEY, CDR2 SMNVEV (reference sequence). This CDR3 region has 15 residues. The V end was cut by 1 base, the J end by 7 bases, with 17 bases between. As DNA, the CDR3 is TGTGCCAGCAGTTTATACTACGGGGTCTCCAATGAGCAGTACTTC. This encodes CASSLYYGVSNEQYF.

Only one count was recorded for this clonotype. The genes are TRBV5-1 and TRBJ2-7; possibly TRBD2 for D (5 bases). The germline CDR1 and CDR2 sequences are SGHRS and YFSETQ. V was clipped by 2 bases and J by 0 bases, with 12 bases between them. The CDR3 covers 15 residues. The CDR3 spells CASSFRGSNSYEQYF. Here the CDR3 DNA reads TGCGCCAGCAGCTTCAGAGGGTCAAACTCCTACGAGCAGTACTTC.

This clonotype was picked up a small number of times. A read error may produce the germline difference seen at one junction end. V usage is TRBV11-2 and J usage is TRBJ1-2, with D unresolved. Germline V gives CDR1 SGHAT, CDR2 FQNNGV. The CDR3 contains 18 residues. CDR3 sequence reads: CSSSRGSEAREANYGYTF. Here the CDR3 DNA reads TGTTCCAGCAGCCGAGGGAGTGAGGCTAGAGAAGCTAACTATGGCTACACCTTC.

In this sample, this clonotype turned up a few times. The V and J genes are TRBV5-1 and TRBJ2-4; 15 nucleotides align to TRBD2. With V trimmed by 4 bases and J by 8 bases, 7 bases remained unmatched. The CDR3 length is 16 residues. In germline, CDR1 is SGHRS, CDR2 YFSETQ. The CDR3, as DNA: TGCGCCAGCAGCGCTTGGACTAGCGGGAGGGGAGACATTCAGTACTTC. The encoded protein is CASSAWTSGRGDIQYF.